One and the same sample provided the 20 T cell receptor beta chains below, sequenced in a study of T-cell memory formation after mild COVID-19. From the 5' RACE reads, TCRdb called clonotypes with MiXCR, one entry per CDR3 protein. The sample lists 400,000 to 500,000 distinct CDR3 sequences, approximately 18% occurring once. Sequenced input: PBMCs or a T cell subset sorted from them (not recorded which). The receptors were gathered from a man younger than 30 who had mild COVID-19 (a few samples of this study predate the infection). Cell type and time point are not known.

The gene calls are TRBV7-9 and TRBJ2-1, with D maybe TRBD1 (7 bases). The ends were cut back, 5 bases at V and 4 bases at J, with 15 bases in the middle. This CDR3 is 15 amino acids long. In germline, CDR1 is SEHNR, CDR2 FQNEAQ (reference sequence). CDR3 region: CASSQGDSMYNEQFF. The CDR3 DNA reads as TGTGCCAGCAGCCAGGGGGACTCGATGTACAATGAGCAGTTCTTC.

This clonotype was counted only a few times. The chain links TRBV7-9 to TRBJ1-1; 8 nucleotides agree with TRBD1. Germline CDR1 and CDR2: SEHNR and FQNEAQ (reference sequence). The CDR3 is 14 residues long. Unmatched junction bases numbered 6, after V lost 5 bases and J lost 4 bases. The CDR3 reads CASSPGQGTTEAFF. CDR3 sequence (DNA): TGTGCCAGCAGCCCCGGACAGGGTACCACTGAAGCTTTCTTT.

This clonotype was seen many times. The V gene is TRBV9, the J gene TRBJ2-2, with unresolved D. The V end lost 2 bases, the J end lost 2 bases, and 4 bases lay between the germline ends. The V gene's germline CDR1 is SGDLS and CDR2 YYNGEE. This CDR3 is 13 amino acids long. The CDR3 region has the DNA TGTGCCAGCAGCGTCGGAAACACCGGGGAGCTGTTTTTT. This sequence encodes CASSVGNTGELFF. The whole variable domain, remainder taken from reference TRBV9 and TRBJ2-2, is DSGVTQTPKHLITATGQRVTLRCSPRSGDLSVYWYQQSLDQGLQFLIQYYNGEERAKGNILERFSAQQFPDLHSELNLSSLELGDSALYFCASSVGNTGELFFGEGSRLTVL.

This clonotype has just a few counts. V is TRBV29-1 and J is TRBJ2-7; D tentatively fits TRBD1 or TRBD2 (5 bases each). V lost 3 bases, J lost 7 bases, and 13 bases lay in between. The V gene's germline CDR1 is SQVTM and CDR2 ANQGSEA. The CDR3 length is 12 residues. CDR3 nucleotide sequence: TGCAGCGTTGAGGGACGCTCGGAGGAGCAGTACTTC. Protein: CSVEGRSEEQYF.

This clonotype was detected a few times. The chain is built from TRBV7-2 and TRBJ2-7, with D possibly being TRBD2 (6 bases). V lost 0 bases and J 0 bases, leaving 12 bases between the germline ends. The CDR3 covers 16 residues. The germline V gene has CDR1 SGHTA and CDR2 FQGNSA. Here the CDR3 reads CASSLASGGSSYEQYF. The DNA of the CDR3 is TGTGCCAGCAGCTTAGCGAGTGGGGGGAGCTCCTACGAGCAGTACTTC.

This clonotype was seen only a few times. The chain uses TRBV30 and TRBJ1-1; D is unresolved. The V and J ends lost 5 bases and 4 bases respectively, with 11 bases between them. The germline gives CDR1 GTSNPN, CDR2 SVGIG (reference sequence). The CDR3 length is 12 residues. The CDR3 region is CAWSPTGTEAFF. In DNA, the CDR3 is TGTGCCTGGTCCCCGACCGGCACTGAAGCTTTCTTT. The full variable domain, with the rest looked up from reference TRBV30 and TRBJ1-1, is SQTIHQWPATLVQPVGSPLSLECTVEGTSNPNLYWYRQAAGRGLQLLFYSVGIGQISSEVPQNLSASRPQDRQFILSSKKLLLSDSGFYLCAWSPTGTEAFFGQGTRLTVV.

This clonotype has just a few counts. The chain links TRBV6-6 to TRBJ1-1, with 7 bases matching TRBD1. Germline CDR1 MNHNY, CDR2 SVGAGI (reference sequence). Trimming at V came to 6 bases and at J to 7 bases, leaving 8 bases not matched to a gene. The CDR3 contains 13 residues. CDR3 sequence: CASRGQMIHEAFF. DNA of the CDR3: TGTGCCAGCAGGGGACAGATGATCCATGAAGCTTTCTTT.

This clonotype was observed a few times. The chain uses TRBV29-1 and TRBJ2-3; 7 bases are shared with TRBD1. This CDR3 is built from 13 residues. Germline V gene sequence: CDR1 SQVTM, CDR2 ANQGSEA. The V gene end was trimmed by 7 bases and the J gene end by 3 bases; junction bases not matched to a gene: 7. The CDR3 spells CSAAGTETDTQYF. The CDR3 region has the DNA TGCAGCGCCGCCGGGACAGAAACAGATACGCAGTATTTT.

This clonotype was observed a few times. The rearrangement uses TRBV11-2 and TRBJ1-1; TRBD1 matches 7 bases. From germline, CDR1 is SGHAT and CDR2 FQNNGV. The V and J ends lost 6 bases and 3 bases, in that order; junction bases with no gene match: 4. This CDR3 region has 13 residues. CDR3 sequence (DNA): TGTGCCAGCAGGCCCACAGGGGACACTGAAGCTTTCTTT. Its protein product is CASRPTGDTEAFF.

A few counts support this clonotype. CDR3 sequence: CASIPPNRDNAGELFF. The CDR3 DNA is TGTGCCAGCATCCCCCCAAACAGGGACAATGCCGGGGAGCTGTTTTTT. The chain uses TRBV12-3 or TRBV12-4 and TRBJ2-2, with D perhaps matching TRBD1 (6 bases). This CDR3 has 16 residues. The V gene lost 7 bases and the J gene lost 6 bases, with 21 bases spanning the gap.

In its sample, this clonotype was seen a few times. This chain links TRBV6-5 with TRBJ1-6; no firm D call. CDR3 length equals 15 residues. Trimming took off 4 bases at V and 8 bases at J, with 15 bases between the two ends. Germline CDR1 reads MNHEY; CDR2 reads SVGAGI. The CDR3 nucleotides read TGTGCCAGCAGTTCCCTCTCTAGAGGTCATTCACCCCTCCACTTT. It codes for CASSSLSRGHSPLHF.

The chain is built from TRBV5-1 and TRBJ2-3, with unresolved D. V was shortened by 1 base and J by 6 bases, with 9 bases between the two germline ends. CDR1 and CDR2 (germline): SGHRS, YFSETQ. The CDR3 contains 13 residues. The CDR3 DNA follows: TGCGCCAGCAGCTTGCCCGAAGAGGATACGCAGTATTTT. Residues: CASSLPEEDTQYF.

The chain couples TRBV19 to TRBJ2-5; D unclear. The V and J ends lost 5 bases and 7 bases respectively, with 8 bases between them. This CDR3 comprises 11 residues. CDR1 is LNHDA, CDR2 SQIVND, per germline (reference sequence). The CDR3 is CASSVSGTQYF. The CDR3 DNA reads TGTGCCAGTAGTGTCAGTGGGACCCAGTACTTC.

This clonotype was seen only a few times. This chain connects TRBV4-1 to TRBJ2-5, with TRBD2 matching 7 bases. The CDR3 has 14 residues. From germline, CDR1 is MGHRA and CDR2 YSYEKL. V was pared by 0 bases and J by 4 bases, with 2 bases of the junction left unmatched. The CDR3 loop reads CASSQESGGETQYF. The CDR3 DNA is TGCGCCAGCAGCCAAGAGTCGGGGGGAGAGACCCAGTACTTC.

This clonotype was recorded a few times. This chain uses TRBV25-1 with TRBJ2-3, with unresolved D. The CDR3 is made up of 14 amino acids. Deletions cut 3 bases from V and 3 bases from J, with 10 bases between. Germline-derived CDR1 and CDR2 are MGHDK and SYGVNS. CDR3 region: CASSEPRSTDTQYF. The CDR3 bases are TGTGCCAGCAGTGAGCCGCGGTCGACAGATACGCAGTATTTT.

The genes are TRBV11-3 and TRBJ2-5, with D hard to call. CDR1 and CDR2 (germline): SGHNT, YENEEA. V was clipped by 1 base and J by 4 bases, with 13 bases between them. The CDR3 sequence is 15 residues long. The chain's CDR3 is CASSLGYRPTETQYF. In DNA, the CDR3 is TGTGCCAGCAGCTTAGGGTACCGGCCGACAGAGACCCAGTACTTC. The full variable domain, with the rest looked up from reference TRBV11-3 and TRBJ2-5, is EAGVVQSPRYKIIEKKQPVAFWCNPISGHNTLYWYLQNLGQGPELLIRYENEEAVDDSQLPKDRFSAERLKGVDSTLKIQPAELGDSAVYLCASSLGYRPTETQYFGPGTRLLVL.

This clonotype came up a few times. This chain links TRBV7-2 with TRBJ2-7; no reliable D call. This CDR3 is built from 13 residues. V was trimmed by 0 bases and J by 4 bases, leaving 7 bases between them. Per the germline V gene, CDR1 is SGHTA and CDR2 is FQGNSA. The DNA of the CDR3 is TGTGCCAGCAGCTTAGCGGTTAAGTACGAGCAGTACTTC. Encoded protein: CASSLAVKYEQYF.

This clonotype has a count of ten or more. V is TRBV20-1 and J is TRBJ2-6, with D perhaps matching TRBD2 (5 bases). Looked up from germline, CDR1 is DFQATT and CDR2 is SNEGSKA (reference sequence). CDR3 length equals 16 residues. The V and J ends lost 3 bases and 0 bases respectively, with 12 bases between them. CDR3 in amino acids: CSARDGINSGANVLTF. The CDR3 DNA reads as TGCAGTGCTAGGGACGGGATAAACTCTGGGGCCAACGTCCTGACTTTC.

V gene TRBV28 combines with J gene TRBJ1-5; 7 bases line up with TRBD1. In germline, CDR1 is MDHEN, CDR2 SYDVKM. CDR3 size: 15 residues. The J segment lost 7 bases and the V segment lost 3 bases, leaving 9 bases of the junction unmatched. CDR3 sequence (DNA): TGTGCCAGCAGTTTTAGGGACAGACCGGGGCAGCCCCAGCATTTT. It is translated as CASSFRDRPGQPQHF.

This sequence joins TRBV5-1 and TRBJ1-6; 7 bases map to TRBD1. V lost 0 bases to trimming and J lost 7 bases; unmatched junction nucleotides: 7. Germline values: CDR1 SGHRS, CDR2 YFSETQ. The CDR3 loop spans 16 amino acids. In DNA, the CDR3 is TGCGCCAGCAGCTTGGAGTGGACAGGCACAAATTCACCCCTCCACTTT. Its protein product is CASSLEWTGTNSPLHF.